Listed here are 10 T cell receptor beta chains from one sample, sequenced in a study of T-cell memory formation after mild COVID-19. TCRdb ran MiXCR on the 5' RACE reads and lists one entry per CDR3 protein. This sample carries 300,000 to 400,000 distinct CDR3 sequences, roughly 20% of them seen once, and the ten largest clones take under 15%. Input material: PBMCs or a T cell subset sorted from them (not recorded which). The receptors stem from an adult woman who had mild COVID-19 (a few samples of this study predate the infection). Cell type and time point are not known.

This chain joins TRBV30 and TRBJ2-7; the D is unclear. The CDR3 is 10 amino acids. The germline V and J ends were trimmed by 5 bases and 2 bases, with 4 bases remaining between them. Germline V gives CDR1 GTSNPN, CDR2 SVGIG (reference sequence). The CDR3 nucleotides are TGTGCCTGGGGAACCTACGAGCAGTACTTC. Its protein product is CAWGTYEQYF.

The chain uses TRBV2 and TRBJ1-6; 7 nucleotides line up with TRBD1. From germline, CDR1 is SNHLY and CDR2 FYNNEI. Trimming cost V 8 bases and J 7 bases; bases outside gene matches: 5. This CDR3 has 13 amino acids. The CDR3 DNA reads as TGTGCCAGCGGACAGGCAGAAAATTCACCCCTCCACTTT. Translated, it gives CASGQAENSPLHF.

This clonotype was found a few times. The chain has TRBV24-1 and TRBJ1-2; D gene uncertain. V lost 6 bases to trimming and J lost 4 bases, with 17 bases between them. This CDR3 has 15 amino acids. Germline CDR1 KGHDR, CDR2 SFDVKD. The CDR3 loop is CATSPGVGRTYGYTF. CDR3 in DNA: TGTGCCACCAGTCCAGGTGTGGGCAGGACCTATGGCTACACCTTC.

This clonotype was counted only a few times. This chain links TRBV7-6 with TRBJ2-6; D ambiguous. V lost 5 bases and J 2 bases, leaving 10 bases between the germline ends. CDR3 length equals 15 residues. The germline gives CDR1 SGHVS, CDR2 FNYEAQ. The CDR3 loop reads CASSPLWTGANVLTF. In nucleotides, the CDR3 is TGTGCCAGCAGCCCACTTTGGACTGGGGCCAACGTCCTGACTTTC.

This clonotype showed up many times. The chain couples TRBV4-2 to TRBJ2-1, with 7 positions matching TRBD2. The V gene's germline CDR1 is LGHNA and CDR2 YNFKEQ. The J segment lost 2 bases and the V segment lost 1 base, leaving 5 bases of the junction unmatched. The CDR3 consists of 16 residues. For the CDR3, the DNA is TGTGCCAGCAGCCAAGTGGCCAGCGGGACCTACAATGAGCAGTTCTTC. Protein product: CASSQVASGTYNEQFF.

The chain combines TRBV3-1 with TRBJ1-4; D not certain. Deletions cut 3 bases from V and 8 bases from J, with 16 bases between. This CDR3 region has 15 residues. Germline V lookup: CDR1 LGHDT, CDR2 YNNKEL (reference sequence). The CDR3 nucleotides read TGTGCCAGCAGCCACGGAGCAACTCGGGAAGAAAAACTGTTTTTT. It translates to CASSHGATREEKLFF.

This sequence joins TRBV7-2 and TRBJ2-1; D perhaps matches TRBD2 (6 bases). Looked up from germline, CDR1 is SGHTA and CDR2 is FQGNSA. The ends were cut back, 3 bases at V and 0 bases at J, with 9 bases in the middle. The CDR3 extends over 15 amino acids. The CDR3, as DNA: TGTGCCAGCAGCTTTAGCGGTACCTCCTACAATGAGCAGTTCTTC. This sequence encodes CASSFSGTSYNEQFF.

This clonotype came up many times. This chain's CDR3 is CSVAEGFLGNQPQHF. CDR3 nucleotides: TGCAGCGTTGCGGAAGGGTTCTTAGGCAATCAGCCCCAGCATTTT. The V gene is TRBV29-1, the J gene TRBJ1-5; D is unclear. The CDR3 is 15 amino acids. Trimming removed 4 bases from V and 2 bases from J, with 15 bases in between. Per germline, CDR1 SQVTM and CDR2 ANQGSEA.

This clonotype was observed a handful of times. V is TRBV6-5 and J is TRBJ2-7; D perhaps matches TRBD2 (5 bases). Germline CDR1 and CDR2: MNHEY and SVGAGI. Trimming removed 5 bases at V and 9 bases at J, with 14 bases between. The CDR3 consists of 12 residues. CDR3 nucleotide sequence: TGTGCCAGCAGTCCCCCGTCGGGGTTGCAGTACTTC. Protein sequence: CASSPPSGLQYF.

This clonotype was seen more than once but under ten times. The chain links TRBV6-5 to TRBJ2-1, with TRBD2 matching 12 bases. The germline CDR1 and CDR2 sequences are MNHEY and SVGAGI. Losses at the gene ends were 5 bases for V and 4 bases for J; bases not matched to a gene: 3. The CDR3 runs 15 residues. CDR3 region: CASSRTSGEYNEQFF. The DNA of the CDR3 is TGTGCCAGCAGTAGGACTAGCGGGGAGTACAATGAGCAGTTCTTC.